This TCR beta chain was recorded in a study of cytomegalovirus exposure and HLA in healthy donors. Regarding the study as a whole: Reports described diagnosis of cytomegalovirus status by the classifier as highly specific and sensitive.

Some clones are missing from TCRdb's copy, which holds only in-frame ones; the method was immunoSEQ multiplex PCR. The data hold over 45,000 clones, with over 85% observed a single time. Turning to this clone: The antigen is not known.

V trimming: 0 bases; J trimming: 4 bases; junction bases outside the gene matches: 5. Germline values: CDR1 SGHNT, CDR2 YYREEE (reference sequence). There are 16 residues in the CDR3. Material: PBMCs. V gene TRBV5-4 combines with J gene TRBJ2-5; 11 bases agree with TRBD2. This clonotype was obtained from a man between 18 and 29 years old in good health and CMV-seronegative. The CDR3 coding sequence is TGTGCCAGCAGCTTGGGCCTACTAGCGGGAGTAGAGACCCAGTACTTC. Translating gives CASSLGLLAGVETQYF.